Below are 4 T cell receptor beta chains sequenced from a single sample in a study of T cells in Graves' hyperthyroidism and ophthalmopathy. The investigators amplified TCR beta CDR3 regions from RNA transcripts. HTBI primers were the set used in a first-round RT-PCR of the TCR CDR3. TCRdb redid the calling of the multiplex PCR reads with MiXCR, one entry per CDR3 protein. The table lists roughly 650,000 distinct CDR3 sequences, about a sixth of them singletons. The sample taken for sequencing was blood. These receptors were taken from a woman between 40 and 50 years old with Graves' ophthalmopathy.

This clonotype has at least ten counts. The V call is TRBV6-1, the J call TRBJ2-7, with TRBD2 as a possible D gene (6 bases). V was clipped by 11 bases and J by 3 bases, with 14 bases between them. CDR3 length: 12 residues. Germline V gene data show CDR1 as MNHNS and CDR2 as SASEGT. The CDR3 is CAVEGGDYEQYF. The CDR3 nucleotides are TGTGCCGTAGAGGGAGGTGACTACGAGCAGTACTTC.

This clonotype has a count of ten or more. The V and J genes are TRBV2 and TRBJ1-6, with no clear D. CDR1 and CDR2 from the germline V gene are SNHLY and FYNNEI. Deletions cut 1 base from V and 9 bases from J, with 13 bases between. The CDR3 extends over 15 amino acids. For the CDR3, the DNA is TGTGCCAGCAGTGAAGAGATCCCAGAGACTTCACCCCTCCACTTT. Residues: CASSEEIPETSPLHF.

The rearrangement uses TRBV10-3 and TRBJ2-3, with 9 bases that match TRBD2. Trimming removed 3 bases from V and 4 bases from J; junction bases left unmatched: 5. From germline, CDR1 is ENHRY and CDR2 SYGVKD. CDR3 length: 15 amino acids. CDR3 region: CAISDLAGRADTQYF. CDR3 bases: TGTGCCATCAGTGATCTAGCGGGACGGGCAGATACGCAGTATTTT.

This clonotype was detected many times. The chain is built from TRBV28 and TRBJ2-7; TRBD2 matches 11 bases. V lost 5 bases to trimming and J lost 4 bases; unmatched junction nucleotides: 10. This CDR3 comprises 16 residues. Germline values: CDR1 MDHEN, CDR2 SYDVKM. The CDR3 sequence is CASSHAGTSGAYEQYF. In nucleotides, the CDR3 is TGTGCCAGCAGTCATGCCGGGACTAGCGGAGCATACGAGCAGTACTTC.